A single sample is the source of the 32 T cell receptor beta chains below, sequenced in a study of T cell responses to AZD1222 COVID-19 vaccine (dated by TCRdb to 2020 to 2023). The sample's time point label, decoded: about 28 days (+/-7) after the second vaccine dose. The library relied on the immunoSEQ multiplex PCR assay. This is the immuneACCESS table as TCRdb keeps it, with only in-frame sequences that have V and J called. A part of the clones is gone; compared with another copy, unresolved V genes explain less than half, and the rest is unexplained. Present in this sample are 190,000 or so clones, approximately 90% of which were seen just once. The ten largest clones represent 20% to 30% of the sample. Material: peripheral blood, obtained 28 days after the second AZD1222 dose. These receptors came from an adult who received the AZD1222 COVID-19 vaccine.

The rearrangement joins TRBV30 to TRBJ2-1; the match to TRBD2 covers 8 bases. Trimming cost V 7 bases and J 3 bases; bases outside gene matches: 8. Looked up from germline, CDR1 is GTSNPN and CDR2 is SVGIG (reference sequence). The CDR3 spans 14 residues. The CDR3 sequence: CASPGGAVYNEQFF. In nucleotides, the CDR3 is TGTGCCTCCCCGGGAGGGGCAGTCTACAATGAGCAGTTCTTC. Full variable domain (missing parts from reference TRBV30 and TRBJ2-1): SQTIHQWPATLVQPVGSPLSLECTVEGTSNPNLYWYRQAAGRGLQLLFYSVGIGQISSEVPQNLSASRPQDRQFILSSKKLLLSDSGFYLCASPGGAVYNEQFFGPGTRLTVL.

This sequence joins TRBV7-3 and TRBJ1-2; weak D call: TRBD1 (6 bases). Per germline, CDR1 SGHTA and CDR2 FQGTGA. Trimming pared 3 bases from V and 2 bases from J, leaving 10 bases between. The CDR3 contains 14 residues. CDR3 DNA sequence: TGTGCCAGCAGCTTCTCACAGGGCAACTATGGCTACACCTTC. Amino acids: CASSFSQGNYGYTF.

The CDR3 spells CASSPPMASGNTGELFF. Here the CDR3 DNA reads TGTGCCAGCTCACCACCAATGGCTAGCGGTAACACCGGGGAGCTGTTTTTT. J is TRBJ2-2 and V is TRBV18; 7 bases match TRBD2. Germline-derived CDR1 and CDR2 are KGHSH and LQKENI. V shed 0 bases, J shed 2 bases, and the junction held 6 bases outside the gene matches. The CDR3 totals 17 residues.

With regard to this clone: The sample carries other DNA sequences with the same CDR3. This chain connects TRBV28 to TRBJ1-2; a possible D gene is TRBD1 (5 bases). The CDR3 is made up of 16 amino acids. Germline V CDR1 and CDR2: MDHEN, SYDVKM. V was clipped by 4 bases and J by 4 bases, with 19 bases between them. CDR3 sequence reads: CASSSTGISGGYGYTF. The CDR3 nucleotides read TGTGCCAGCAGTTCAACCGGGATCTCTGGGGGCTATGGCTACACCTTC.

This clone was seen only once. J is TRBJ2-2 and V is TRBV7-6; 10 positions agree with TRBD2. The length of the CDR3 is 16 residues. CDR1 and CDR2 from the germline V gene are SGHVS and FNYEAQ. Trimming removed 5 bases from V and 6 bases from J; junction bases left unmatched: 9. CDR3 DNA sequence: TGTGCCAGCAGCGCACTCAGACTAGCGGGCGCCGGGGAGCTGTTTTTT. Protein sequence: CASSALRLAGAGELFF.

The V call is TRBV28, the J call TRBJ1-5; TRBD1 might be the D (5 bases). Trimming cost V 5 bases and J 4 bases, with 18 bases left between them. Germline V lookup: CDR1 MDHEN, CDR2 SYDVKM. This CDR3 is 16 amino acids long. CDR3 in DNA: TGTGCCAGCAGTACGCCCAGTTTGGGGGGGAATCAGCCCCAGCATTTT. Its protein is CASSTPSLGGNQPQHF.

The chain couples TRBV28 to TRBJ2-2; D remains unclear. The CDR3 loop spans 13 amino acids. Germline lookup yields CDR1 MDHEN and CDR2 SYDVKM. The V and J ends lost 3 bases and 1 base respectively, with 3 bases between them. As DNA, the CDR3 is TGTGCCAGCAGTTTTCGGAACACCGGGGAGCTGTTTTTT. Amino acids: CASSFRNTGELFF.

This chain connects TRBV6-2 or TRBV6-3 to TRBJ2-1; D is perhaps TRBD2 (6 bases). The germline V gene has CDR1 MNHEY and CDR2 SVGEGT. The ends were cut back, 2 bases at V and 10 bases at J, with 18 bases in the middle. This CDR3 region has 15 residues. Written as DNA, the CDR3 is TGTGCCAGCAGTTACCCGGTAGGCGGGGCCGGGGAGCAGTTCTTC. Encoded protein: CASSYPVGGAGEQFF.

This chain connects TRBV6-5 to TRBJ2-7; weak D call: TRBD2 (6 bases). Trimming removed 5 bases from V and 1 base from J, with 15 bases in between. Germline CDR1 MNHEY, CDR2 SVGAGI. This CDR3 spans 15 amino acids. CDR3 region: CASSNYRAGSYEQYF. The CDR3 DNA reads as TGTGCCAGCAGTAACTACAGAGCGGGTTCCTACGAGCAGTACTTC.

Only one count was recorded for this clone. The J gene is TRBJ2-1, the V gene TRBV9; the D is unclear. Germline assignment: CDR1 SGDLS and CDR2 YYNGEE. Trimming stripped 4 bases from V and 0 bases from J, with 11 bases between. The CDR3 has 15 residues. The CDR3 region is CASSPHWVSYNEQFF. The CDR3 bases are TGTGCCAGCAGCCCCCACTGGGTCTCCTACAATGAGCAGTTCTTC. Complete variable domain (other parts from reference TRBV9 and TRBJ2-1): DSGVTQTPKHLITATGQRVTLRCSPRSGDLSVYWYQQSLDQGLQFLIQYYNGEERAKGNILERFSAQQFPDLHSELNLSSLELGDSALYFCASSPHWVSYNEQFFGPGTRLTVL.

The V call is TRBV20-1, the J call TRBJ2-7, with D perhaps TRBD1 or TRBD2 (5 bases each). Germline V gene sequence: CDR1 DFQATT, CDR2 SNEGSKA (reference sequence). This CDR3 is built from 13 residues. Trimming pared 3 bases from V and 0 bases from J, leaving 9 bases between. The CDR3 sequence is CSASWGSSYEQYF. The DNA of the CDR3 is TGCAGTGCTAGTTGGGGGAGCTCCTACGAGCAGTACTTC.

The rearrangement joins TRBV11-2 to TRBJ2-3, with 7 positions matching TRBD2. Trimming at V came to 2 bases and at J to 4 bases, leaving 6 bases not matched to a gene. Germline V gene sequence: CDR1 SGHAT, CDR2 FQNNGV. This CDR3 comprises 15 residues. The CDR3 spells CASSLTASGADTQYF. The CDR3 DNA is TGTGCCAGCAGCTTAACGGCTAGCGGAGCAGATACGCAGTATTTT.

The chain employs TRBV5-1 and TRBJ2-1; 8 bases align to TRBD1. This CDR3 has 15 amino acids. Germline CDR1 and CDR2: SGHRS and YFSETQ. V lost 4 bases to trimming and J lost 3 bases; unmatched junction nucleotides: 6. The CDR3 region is CASSPQGADYNEQFF. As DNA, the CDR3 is TGCGCCAGCAGCCCGCAGGGGGCCGACTACAATGAGCAGTTCTTC.

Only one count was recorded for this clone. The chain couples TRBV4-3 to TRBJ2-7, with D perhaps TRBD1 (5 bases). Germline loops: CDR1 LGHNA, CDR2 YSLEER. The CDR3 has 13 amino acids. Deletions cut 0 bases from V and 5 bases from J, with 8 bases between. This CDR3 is CASSQERRDEQYF. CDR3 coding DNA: TGCGCCAGCAGCCAAGAACGCAGGGACGAGCAGTACTTC.

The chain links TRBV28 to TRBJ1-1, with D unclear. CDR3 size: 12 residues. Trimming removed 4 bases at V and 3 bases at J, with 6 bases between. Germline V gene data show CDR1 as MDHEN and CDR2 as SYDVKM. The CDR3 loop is CASSYGYTEAFF. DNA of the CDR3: TGTGCCAGCAGTTACGGTTACACTGAAGCTTTCTTT.

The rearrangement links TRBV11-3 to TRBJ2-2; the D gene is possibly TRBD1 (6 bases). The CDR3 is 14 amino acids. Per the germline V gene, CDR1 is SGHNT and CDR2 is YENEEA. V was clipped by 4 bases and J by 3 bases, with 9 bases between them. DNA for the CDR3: TGTGCCAGCAGCTCAGGGGACGACACCGGGGAGCTGTTTTTT. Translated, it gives CASSSGDDTGELFF.

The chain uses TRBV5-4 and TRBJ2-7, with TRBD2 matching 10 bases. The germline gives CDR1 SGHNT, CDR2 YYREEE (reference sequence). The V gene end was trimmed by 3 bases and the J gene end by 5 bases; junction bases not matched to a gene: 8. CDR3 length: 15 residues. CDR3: CASSSTSGIPNEQYF. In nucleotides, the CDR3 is TGTGCCAGCAGCTCCACTAGCGGGATTCCGAACGAGCAGTACTTC.

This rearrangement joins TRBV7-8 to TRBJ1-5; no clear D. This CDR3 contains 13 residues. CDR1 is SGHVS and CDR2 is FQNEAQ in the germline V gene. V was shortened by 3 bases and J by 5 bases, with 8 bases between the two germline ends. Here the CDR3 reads CASSFWLDQPQHF. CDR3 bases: TGTGCCAGCAGCTTCTGGCTAGATCAGCCCCAGCATTTT.

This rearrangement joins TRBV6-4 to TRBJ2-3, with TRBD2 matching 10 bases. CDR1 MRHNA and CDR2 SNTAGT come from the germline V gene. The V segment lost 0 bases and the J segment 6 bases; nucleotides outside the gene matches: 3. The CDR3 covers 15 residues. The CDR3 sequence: CASSDSGTSADTQYF. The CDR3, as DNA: TGTGCCAGCAGTGACTCGGGGACTAGCGCGGATACGCAGTATTTT.

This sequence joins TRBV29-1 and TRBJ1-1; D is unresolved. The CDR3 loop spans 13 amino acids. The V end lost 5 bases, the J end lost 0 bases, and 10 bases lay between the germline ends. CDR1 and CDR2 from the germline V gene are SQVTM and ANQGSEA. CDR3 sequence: CSVRELLNTEAFF. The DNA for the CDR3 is TGCAGCGTTCGCGAGCTATTGAACACTGAAGCTTTCTTT.

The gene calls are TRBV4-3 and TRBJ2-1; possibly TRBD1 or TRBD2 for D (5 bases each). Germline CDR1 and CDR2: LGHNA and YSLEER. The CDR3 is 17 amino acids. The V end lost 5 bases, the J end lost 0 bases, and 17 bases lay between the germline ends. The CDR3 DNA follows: TGCGCCAGCAGCAGGGACCCAGGCGCGAGCTCCTACAATGAGCAGTTCTTC. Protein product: CASSRDPGASSYNEQFF.

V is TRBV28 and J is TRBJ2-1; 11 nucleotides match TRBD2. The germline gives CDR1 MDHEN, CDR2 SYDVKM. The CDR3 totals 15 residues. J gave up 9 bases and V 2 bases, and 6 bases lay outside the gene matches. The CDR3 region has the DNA TGTGCCAGCAGTTTACAGACTAGCGGGATCCTTGAGCAGTTCTTC. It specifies CASSLQTSGILEQFF.

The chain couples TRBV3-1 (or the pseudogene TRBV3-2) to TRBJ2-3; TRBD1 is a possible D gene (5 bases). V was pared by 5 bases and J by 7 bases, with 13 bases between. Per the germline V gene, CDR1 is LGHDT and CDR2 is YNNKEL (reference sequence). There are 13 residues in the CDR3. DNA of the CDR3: TGTGCCAGCAGCGGGGCGGAGCCCAATACGCAGTATTTT. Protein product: CASSGAEPNTQYF.

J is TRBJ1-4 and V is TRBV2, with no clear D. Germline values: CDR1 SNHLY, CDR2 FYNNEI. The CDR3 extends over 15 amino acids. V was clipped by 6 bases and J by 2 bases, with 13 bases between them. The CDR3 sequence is CASSGGRVTNEKLFF. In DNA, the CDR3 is TGTGCCAGCAGCGGAGGACGGGTCACTAATGAAAAACTGTTTTTT.

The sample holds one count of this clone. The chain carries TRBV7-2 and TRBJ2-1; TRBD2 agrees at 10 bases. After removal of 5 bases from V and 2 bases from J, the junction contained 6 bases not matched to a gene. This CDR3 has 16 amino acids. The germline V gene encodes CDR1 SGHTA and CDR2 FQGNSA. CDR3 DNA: TGTGCCAGCAGCGGAGGAAGCGGGAGGGCCTACAATGAGCAGTTCTTC. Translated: CASSGGSGRAYNEQFF.

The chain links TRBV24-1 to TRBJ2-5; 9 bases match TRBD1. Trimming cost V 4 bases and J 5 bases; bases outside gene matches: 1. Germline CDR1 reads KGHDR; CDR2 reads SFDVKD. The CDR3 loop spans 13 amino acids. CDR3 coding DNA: TGTGCCACCAGTGACGACAGGGGGGAGACCCAGTACTTC. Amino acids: CATSDDRGETQYF.

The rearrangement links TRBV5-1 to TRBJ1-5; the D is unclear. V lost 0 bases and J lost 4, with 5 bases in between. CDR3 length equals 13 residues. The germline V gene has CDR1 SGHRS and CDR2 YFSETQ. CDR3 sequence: CASSLGSNQPQHF. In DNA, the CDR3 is TGCGCCAGCAGCTTGGGCAGTAATCAGCCCCAGCATTTT.

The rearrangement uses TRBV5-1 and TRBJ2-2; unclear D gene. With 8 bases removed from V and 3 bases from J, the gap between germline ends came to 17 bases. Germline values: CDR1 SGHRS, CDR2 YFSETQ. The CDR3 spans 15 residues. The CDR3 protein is CASTERADDTGELFF. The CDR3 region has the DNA TGCGCCAGTACCGAACGGGCGGATGACACCGGGGAGCTGTTTTTT.

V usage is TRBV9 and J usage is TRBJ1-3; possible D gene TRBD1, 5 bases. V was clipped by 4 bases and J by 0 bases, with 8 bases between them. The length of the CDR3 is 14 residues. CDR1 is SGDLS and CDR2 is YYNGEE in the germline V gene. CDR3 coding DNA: TGTGCCAGCAGCCCCGGGACCTCTGGAAACACCATATATTTT. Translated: CASSPGTSGNTIYF.

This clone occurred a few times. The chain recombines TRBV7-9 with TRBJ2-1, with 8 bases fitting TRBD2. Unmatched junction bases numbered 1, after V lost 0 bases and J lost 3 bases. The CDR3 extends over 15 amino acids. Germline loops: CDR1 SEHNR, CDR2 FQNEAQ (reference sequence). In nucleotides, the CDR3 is TGTGCCAGCAGCTTAGCTAGCGGGAACTACAATGAGCAGTTCTTC. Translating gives CASSLASGNYNEQFF.

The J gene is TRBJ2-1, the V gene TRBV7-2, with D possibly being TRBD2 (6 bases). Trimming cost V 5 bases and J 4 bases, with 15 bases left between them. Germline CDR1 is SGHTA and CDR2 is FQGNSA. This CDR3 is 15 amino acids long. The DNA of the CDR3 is TGTGCCAGCAGCCCGCCGGGACTTGGGTACAATGAGCAGTTCTTC. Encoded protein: CASSPPGLGYNEQFF.

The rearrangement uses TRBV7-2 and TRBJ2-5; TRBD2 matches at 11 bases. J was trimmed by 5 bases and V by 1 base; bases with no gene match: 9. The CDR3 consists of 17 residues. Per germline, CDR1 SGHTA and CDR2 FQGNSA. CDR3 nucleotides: TGTGCCAGCAGCTTAGGCGGACTAGCGGGCGGCGGGGAGACCCAGTACTTC. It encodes CASSLGGLAGGGETQYF.